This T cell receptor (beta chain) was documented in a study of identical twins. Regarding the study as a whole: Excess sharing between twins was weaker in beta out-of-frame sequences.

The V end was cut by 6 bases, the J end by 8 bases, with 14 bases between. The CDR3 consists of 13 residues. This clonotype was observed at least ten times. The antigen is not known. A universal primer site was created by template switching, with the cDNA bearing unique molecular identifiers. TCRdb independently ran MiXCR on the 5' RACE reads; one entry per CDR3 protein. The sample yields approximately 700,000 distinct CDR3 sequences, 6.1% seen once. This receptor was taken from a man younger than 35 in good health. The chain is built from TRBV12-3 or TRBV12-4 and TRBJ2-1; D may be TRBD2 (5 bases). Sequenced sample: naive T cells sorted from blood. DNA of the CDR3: TGTGCCAGCAGCCCCGGACGGGGAGATGAGCAGTTCTTC. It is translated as CASSPGRGDEQFF.